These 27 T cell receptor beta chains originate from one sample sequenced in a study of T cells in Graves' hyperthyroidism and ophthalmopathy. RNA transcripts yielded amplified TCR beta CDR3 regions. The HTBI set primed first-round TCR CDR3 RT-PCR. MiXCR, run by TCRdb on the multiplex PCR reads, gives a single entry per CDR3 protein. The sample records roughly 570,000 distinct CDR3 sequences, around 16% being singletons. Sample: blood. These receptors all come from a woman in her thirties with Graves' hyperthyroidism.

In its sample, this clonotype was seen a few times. The CDR3 DNA follows: TGTGCCAGCAGGTACCGGGAGACCCAGTACTTC. It specifies CASRYRETQYF. V usage is TRBV27 and J usage is TRBJ2-5; D unresolved. Trimming shortened V by 6 bases and J by 5 bases, and 7 bases separated the two germline ends. This CDR3 is built from 11 residues. Germline V CDR1 and CDR2: MNHEY, SMNVEV (reference sequence).

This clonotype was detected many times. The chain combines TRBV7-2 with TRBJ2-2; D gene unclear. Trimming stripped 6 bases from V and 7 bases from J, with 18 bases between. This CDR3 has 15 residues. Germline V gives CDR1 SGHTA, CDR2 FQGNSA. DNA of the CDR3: TGTGCCAGCAGTATAAGAGCGTACAATAGCGGGGAGCTGTTTTTT. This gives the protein CASSIRAYNSGELFF.

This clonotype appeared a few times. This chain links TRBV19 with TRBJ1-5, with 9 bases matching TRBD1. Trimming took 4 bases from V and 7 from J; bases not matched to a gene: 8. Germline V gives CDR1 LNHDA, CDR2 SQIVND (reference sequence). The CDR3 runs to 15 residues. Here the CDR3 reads CASSNTGGAGQPQHF. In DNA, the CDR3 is TGTGCCAGTAGTAACACAGGGGGCGCGGGGCAGCCCCAGCATTTT.

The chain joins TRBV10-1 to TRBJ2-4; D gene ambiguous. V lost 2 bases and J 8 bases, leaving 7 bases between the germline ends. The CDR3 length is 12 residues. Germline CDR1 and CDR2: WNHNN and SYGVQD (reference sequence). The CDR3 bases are TGCGCCAGCAGTGAGAGTGTGGACATTCAGTACTTC. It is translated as CASSESVDIQYF.

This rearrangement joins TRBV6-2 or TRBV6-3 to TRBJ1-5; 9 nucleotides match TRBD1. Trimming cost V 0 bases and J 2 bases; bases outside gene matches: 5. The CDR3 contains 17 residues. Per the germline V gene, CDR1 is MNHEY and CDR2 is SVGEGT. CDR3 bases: TGTGCCAGCAGTTACTCGTATAGGACAGGGGGCAATCAGCCCCAGCATTTT. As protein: CASSYSYRTGGNQPQHF.

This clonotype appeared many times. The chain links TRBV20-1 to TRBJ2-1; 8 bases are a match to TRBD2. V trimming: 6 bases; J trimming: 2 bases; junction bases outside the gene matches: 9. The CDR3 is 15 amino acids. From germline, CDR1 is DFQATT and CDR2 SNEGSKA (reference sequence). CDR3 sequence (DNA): TGCAGTGCCAGAAAAGCGGGAGACCCCTACAATGAGCAGTTCTTC. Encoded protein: CSARKAGDPYNEQFF.

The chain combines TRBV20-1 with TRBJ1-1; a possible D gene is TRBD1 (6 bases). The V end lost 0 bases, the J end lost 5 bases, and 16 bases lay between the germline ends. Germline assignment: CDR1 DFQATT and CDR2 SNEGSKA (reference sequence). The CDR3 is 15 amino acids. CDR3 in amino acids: CSARDSQGISTEAFF. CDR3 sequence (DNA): TGCAGTGCTAGAGATTCACAGGGTATTAGTACTGAAGCTTTCTTT.

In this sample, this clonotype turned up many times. Here the CDR3 reads CSARLSGRNEQYF. The DNA for the CDR3 is TGCAGTGCTAGACTTAGCGGGAGAAACGAGCAGTACTTC. The chain links TRBV20-1 to TRBJ2-7, with 9 bases matching TRBD2. V lost 2 bases and J lost 5; bases outside the gene matches: 4. Germline values: CDR1 DFQATT, CDR2 SNEGSKA (reference sequence). The CDR3 loop spans 13 amino acids.

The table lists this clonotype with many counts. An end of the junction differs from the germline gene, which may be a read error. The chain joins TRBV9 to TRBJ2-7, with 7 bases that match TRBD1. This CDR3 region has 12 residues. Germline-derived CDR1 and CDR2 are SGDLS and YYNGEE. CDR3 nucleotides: TGTGCCAGCAGTGTAGGGGGCGGCGAGCAGTACTTC. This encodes CASSVGGGEQYF.

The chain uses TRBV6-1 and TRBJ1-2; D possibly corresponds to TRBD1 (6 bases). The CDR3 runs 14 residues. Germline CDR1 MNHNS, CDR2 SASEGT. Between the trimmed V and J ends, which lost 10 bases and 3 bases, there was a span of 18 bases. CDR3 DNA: TGTGCCACCAACAGGGCCCTAGGCTACTATGGCTACACCTTC. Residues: CATNRALGYYGYTF.

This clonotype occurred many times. The CDR3 loop is CASSRGQSSYEQYF. The CDR3, as DNA: TGTGCCAGCAGCCGCGGACAGAGCTCCTACGAGCAGTACTTC. This chain joins TRBV7-9 and TRBJ2-7; D perhaps matches TRBD1 (6 bases). Germline V lookup: CDR1 SEHNR, CDR2 FQNEAQ (reference sequence). This CDR3 region has 14 residues. Trimming took 5 bases from V and 0 from J, leaving 11 bases between them.

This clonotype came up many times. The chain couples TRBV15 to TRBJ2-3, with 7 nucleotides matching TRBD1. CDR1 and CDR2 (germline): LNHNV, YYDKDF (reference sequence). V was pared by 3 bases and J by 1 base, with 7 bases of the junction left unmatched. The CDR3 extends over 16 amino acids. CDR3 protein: CATSRIAGTGTDTQYF. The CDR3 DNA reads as TGTGCCACCAGCAGGATTGCCGGGACAGGCACAGATACGCAGTATTTT. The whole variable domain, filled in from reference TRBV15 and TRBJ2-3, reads DAMVIQNPRYQVTQFGKPVTLSCSQTLNHNVMYWYQQKSSQAPKLLFHYYDKDFNNEADTPDNFQSRRPNTSFCFLDIRSPGLGDTAMYLCATSRIAGTGTDTQYFGPGTRLTVL.

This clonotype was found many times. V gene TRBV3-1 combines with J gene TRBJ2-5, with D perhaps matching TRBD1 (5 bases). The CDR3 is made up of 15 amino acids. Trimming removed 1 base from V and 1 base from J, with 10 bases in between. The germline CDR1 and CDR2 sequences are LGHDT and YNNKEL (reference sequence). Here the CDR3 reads CASSQVRASQETQYF. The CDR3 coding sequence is TGTGCCAGCAGCCAAGTCAGGGCCTCCCAAGAGACCCAGTACTTC.

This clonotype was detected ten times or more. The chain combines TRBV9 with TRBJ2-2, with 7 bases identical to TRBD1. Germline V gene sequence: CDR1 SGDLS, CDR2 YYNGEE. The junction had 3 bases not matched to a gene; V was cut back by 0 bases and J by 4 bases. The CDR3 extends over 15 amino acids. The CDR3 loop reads CASSVGPGGTGELFF. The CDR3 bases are TGTGCCAGCAGCGTAGGTCCAGGGGGCACCGGGGAGCTGTTTTTT.

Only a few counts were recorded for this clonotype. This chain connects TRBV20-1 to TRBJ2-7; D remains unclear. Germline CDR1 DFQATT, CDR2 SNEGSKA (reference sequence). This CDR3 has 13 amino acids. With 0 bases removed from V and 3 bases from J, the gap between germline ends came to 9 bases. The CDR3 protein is CSARDPDVYEQYF. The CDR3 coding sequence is TGCAGTGCTAGAGATCCGGACGTCTACGAGCAGTACTTC.

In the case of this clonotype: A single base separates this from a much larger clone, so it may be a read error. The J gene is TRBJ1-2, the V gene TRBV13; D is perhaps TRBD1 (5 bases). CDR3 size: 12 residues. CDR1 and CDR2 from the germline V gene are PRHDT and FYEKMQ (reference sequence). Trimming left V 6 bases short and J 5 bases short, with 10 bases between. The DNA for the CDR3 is TGTGCCAGCAGTGGGGCTCGGTATGGCTACACCTTC. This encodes CASSGARYGYTF.

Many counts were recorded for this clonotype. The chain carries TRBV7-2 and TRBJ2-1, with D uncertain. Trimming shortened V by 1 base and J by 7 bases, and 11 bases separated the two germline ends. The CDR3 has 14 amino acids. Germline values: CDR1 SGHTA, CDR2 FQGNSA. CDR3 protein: CASSLGSPGNEQFF. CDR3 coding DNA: TGTGCCAGCAGCTTAGGGTCCCCTGGAAATGAGCAGTTCTTC.

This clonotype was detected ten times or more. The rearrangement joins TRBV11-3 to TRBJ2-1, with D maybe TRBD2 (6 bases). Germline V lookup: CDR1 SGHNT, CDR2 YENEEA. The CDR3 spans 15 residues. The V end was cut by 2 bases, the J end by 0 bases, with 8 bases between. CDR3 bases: TGTGCCAGCAGCTTACGCGGGAACTCCTACAATGAGCAGTTCTTC. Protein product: CASSLRGNSYNEQFF. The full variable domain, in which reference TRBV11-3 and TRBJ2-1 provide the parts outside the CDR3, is EAGVVQSPRYKIIEKKQPVAFWCNPISGHNTLYWYLQNLGQGPELLIRYENEEAVDDSQLPKDRFSAERLKGVDSTLKIQPAELGDSAVYLCASSLRGNSYNEQFFGPGTRLTVL.

The CDR3 spells CASSSGLAGASGELFF. The DNA for the CDR3 is TGCGCCAGCAGTTCCGGACTAGCGGGAGCCTCCGGGGAGCTGTTTTTT. The chain carries TRBV5-1 and TRBJ2-2; 13 nucleotides align to TRBD2. The CDR3 consists of 16 residues. CDR1 and CDR2 from the germline V gene are SGHRS and YFSETQ. The J segment lost 6 bases and the V segment lost 5 bases, leaving 7 bases of the junction unmatched.

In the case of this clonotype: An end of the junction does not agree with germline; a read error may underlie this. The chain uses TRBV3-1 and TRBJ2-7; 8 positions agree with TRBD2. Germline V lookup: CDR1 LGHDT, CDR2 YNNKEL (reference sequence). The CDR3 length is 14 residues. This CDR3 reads CASSQGLAGYKQYF. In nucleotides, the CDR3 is TGTGCCAGCAGCCAAGGGCTAGCGGGCTACAAGCAGTACTTC.

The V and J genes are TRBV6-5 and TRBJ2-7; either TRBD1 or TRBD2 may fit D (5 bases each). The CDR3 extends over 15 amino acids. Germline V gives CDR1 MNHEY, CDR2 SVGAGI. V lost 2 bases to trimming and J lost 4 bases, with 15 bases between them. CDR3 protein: CASSYEGLEYYEQYF. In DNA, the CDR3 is TGTGCCAGCAGTTACGAGGGGCTCGAATATTACGAGCAGTACTTC.

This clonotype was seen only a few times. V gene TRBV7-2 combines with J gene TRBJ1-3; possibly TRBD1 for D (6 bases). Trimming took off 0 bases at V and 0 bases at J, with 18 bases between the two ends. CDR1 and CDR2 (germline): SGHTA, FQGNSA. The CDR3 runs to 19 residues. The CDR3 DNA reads TGTGCCAGCAGCTTAGCGTTAGGAGTGACAGGAGCCTCTGGAAACACCATATATTTT. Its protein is CASSLALGVTGASGNTIYF.

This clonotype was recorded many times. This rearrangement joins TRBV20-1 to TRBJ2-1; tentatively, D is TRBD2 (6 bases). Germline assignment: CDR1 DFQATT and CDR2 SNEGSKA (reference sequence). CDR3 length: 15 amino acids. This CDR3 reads CSLPQRVSSYNEQFF. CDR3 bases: TGCAGCCTACCCCAGCGGGTTAGCTCCTACAATGAGCAGTTCTTC.

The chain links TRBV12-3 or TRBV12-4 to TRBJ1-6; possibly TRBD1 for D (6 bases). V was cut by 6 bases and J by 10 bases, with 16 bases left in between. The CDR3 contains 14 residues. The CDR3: CASRGRGGRSPLHF. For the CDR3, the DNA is TGTGCCAGCAGGGGACGCGGGGGCCGATCACCCCTCCACTTT.

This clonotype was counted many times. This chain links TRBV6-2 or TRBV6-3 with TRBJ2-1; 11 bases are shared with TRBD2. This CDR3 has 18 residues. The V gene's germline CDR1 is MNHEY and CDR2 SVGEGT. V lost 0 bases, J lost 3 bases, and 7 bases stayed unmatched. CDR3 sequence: CASSYSSSGRAGYNEQFF. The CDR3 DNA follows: TGTGCCAGCAGTTACTCGAGTAGCGGGAGGGCCGGCTACAATGAGCAGTTCTTC.

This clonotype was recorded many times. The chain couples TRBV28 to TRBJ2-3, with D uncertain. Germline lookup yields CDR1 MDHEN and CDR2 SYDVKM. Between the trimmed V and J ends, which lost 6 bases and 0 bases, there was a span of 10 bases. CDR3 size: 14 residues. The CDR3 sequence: CASSIPGSTDTQYF. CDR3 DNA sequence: TGTGCCAGCAGCATTCCAGGCAGCACAGATACGCAGTATTTT. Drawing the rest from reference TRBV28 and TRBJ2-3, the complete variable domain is DVKVTQSSRYLVKRTGEKVFLECVQDMDHENMFWYRQDPGLGLRLIYFSYDVKMKEKGDIPEGYSVSREKKERFSLILESASTNQTSMYLCASSIPGSTDTQYFGPGTRLTVL.

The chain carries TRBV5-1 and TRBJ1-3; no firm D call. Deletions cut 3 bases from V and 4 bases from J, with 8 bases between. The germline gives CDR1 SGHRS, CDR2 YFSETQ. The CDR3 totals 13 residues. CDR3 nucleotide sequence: TGCGCCAGCAGCTCGACGCAGGGAAACACCATATATTTT. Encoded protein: CASSSTQGNTIYF.